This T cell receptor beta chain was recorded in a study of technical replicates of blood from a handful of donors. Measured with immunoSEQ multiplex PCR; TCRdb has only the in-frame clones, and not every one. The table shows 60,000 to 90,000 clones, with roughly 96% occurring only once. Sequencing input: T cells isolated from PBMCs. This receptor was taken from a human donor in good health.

CDR3 coding DNA: TGTGCCACTACGGAGGGGAACACCGGGGAGCTGTTTTTT. Its translation is CATTEGNTGELFF. V usage is TRBV7-8 and J usage is TRBJ2-2; D may be TRBD2 (6 bases). The CDR3 contains 13 residues. From germline, CDR1 is SGHVS and CDR2 FQNEAQ. Trimming cost V 10 bases and J 1 base, with 10 bases left between them.